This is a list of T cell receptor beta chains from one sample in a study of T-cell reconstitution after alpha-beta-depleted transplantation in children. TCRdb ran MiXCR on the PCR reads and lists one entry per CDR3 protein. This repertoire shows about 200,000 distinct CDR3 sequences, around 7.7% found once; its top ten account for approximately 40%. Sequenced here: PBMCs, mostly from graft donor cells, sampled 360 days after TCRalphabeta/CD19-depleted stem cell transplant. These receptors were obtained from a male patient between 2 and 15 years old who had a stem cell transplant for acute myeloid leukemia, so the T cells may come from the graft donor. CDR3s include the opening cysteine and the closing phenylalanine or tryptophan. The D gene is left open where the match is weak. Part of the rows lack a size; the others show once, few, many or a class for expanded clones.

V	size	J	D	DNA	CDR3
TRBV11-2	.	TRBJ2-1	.	TGTGCCAGCAGCTTACAGACCTATGAGCAGTTCTTC	CASSLQTYEQFF
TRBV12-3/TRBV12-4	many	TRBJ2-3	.	TGTGCCAGCAGTTTAACCCGGGGAAGTACGCAGTATTTT	CASSLTRGSTQYF
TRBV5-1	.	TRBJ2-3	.	TGCGCCAGCAGCTTGGCCCTAGGGGCTCCGGATACGCAGTATTTT	CASSLALGAPDTQYF
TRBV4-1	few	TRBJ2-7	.	TGCGCCAGCAGCCAAGCATCCGTGGGGGTTCGCAGAAACCTCTACGAGCAGTACTTC	CASSQASVGVRRNLYEQYF
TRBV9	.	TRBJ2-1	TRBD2	TGTGCCAGCACCCGGGGGGATTCCTACAATGAGCAGTTCTTC	CASTRGDSYNEQFF
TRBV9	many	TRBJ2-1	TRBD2	TGTGCCAGCAGCCCCTCGGGAGGTGGGACCTACAATGAGCAGTTCTTC	CASSPSGGGTYNEQFF
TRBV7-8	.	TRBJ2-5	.	TGTGCCAGCAGCAACCATGAGGAGACCCAGTACTTC	CASSNHEETQYF
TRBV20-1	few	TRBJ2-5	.	TGCAGTGCTAGAGATCTAGTGACCCGTACCGAGACCCAGTACTTC	CSARDLVTRTETQYF
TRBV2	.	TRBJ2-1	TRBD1	TGTGCCAGCAGAATCGGGACAGGGGGCTACAATGAGCAGTTCTTC	CASRIGTGGYNEQFF
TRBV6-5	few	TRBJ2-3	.	TGTGCCAGCAGTTACTCCGGGGGCTCAACAGATACGCAGTATTTT	CASSYSGGSTDTQYF
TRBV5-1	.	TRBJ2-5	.	TGCGCCAGCAGCCCGGGGCCCAGGGCGGGTCAAGAGACCCAGTACTTC	CASSPGPRAGQETQYF
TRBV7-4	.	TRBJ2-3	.	TGTGCCAGCAGCCCTCCGGGACTAGATACGCAGTATTTT	CASSPPGLDTQYF
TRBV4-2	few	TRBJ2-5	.	TGTGCCAGCAGCCAAAAGGGGGAGCAAGAGACCCAGTACTTC	CASSQKGEQETQYF
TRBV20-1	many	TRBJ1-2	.	TGCAGTGCTAGCCGGGACACCCTAACTAACTATGGCTACACCTTC	CSASRDTLTNYGYTF
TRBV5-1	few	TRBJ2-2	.	TGCGCCAGCACCCCGGAGAGGGAGTATTTCGTTGCAGGGGAGCTGTTTTTT	CASTPEREYFVAGELFF
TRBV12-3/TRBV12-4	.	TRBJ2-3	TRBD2	TGTGCCAGCAGTCGGACTAGCGGGGGCACAGATACGCAGTATTTT	CASSRTSGGTDTQYF
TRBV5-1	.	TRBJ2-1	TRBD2	TGCGCCAGCAGCCCCAATCTAGCGGGATCCTACAATGAGCAGTTCTTC	CASSPNLAGSYNEQFF
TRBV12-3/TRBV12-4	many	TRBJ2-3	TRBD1	TGTGCCAGCAGTAGACAGGGAGTTACGCAGTATTTT	CASSRQGVTQYF
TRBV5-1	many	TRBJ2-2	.	TGCGCCAGCAGCCTTCGGACCTTAACCGGGGAGCTGTTTTTT	CASSLRTLTGELFF
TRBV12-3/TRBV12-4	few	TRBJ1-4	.	TGTGCCAGCAGTTTTTCAGTAGCGGGGGCTAATGAAAAACTGTTTTTT	CASSFSVAGANEKLFF
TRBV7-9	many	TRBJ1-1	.	TGTGCCAGCAGCCCCGTCGGCAGGGAAGCTTTCTTT	CASSPVGREAFF